The 24 T cell receptor beta chains below come from one sample, sequenced in a study of blood T cell repertoires in COVID-19 (dated by TCRdb to 2018 to 2020). Library method: the immunoSEQ multiplex PCR assay. TCRdb limited this immuneACCESS table to in-frame rearrangements with V and J called. A share of clones is missing; checked studies link under half to unresolved V genes, and the rest is unexplained. The sample includes fewer than 250,000 clones, with roughly 80% observed a single time. In total, the top ten clones hold about 10% of the sample. Sequencing input: peripheral blood. The receptors were sampled from an elderly woman with acute or convalescent COVID-19.

In this sample, this clone turned up once. The rearrangement links TRBV6-5 to TRBJ2-7, with D possibly being TRBD1 (6 bases). The germline V gene has CDR1 MNHEY and CDR2 SVGAGI. The CDR3 extends over 14 amino acids. V was trimmed by 8 bases and J by 4 bases, leaving 18 bases between them. The DNA of the CDR3 is TGTGCCAGCTCCGGACGTTCACAGGGATACGAGCAGTACTTC. Amino acids: CASSGRSQGYEQYF.

The chain uses TRBV7-2 and TRBJ2-7; 8 bases fit TRBD1. This CDR3 spans 15 amino acids. Per the germline V gene, CDR1 is SGHTA and CDR2 is FQGNSA. V shed 3 bases and J 5 bases; nucleotides not matched to a gene: 9. The DNA of the CDR3 is TGTGCCAGCAGCTTCCTAGGACAGGGTATCGACGAGCAGTACTTC. As protein: CASSFLGQGIDEQYF.

This chain connects TRBV6-5 to TRBJ1-4; D is unresolved. V lost 9 bases and J lost 11, with 19 bases in between. This CDR3 region has 13 residues. Germline assignment: CDR1 MNHEY and CDR2 SVGAGI. The chain's CDR3 is CASTSSQTGKLFF. Here the CDR3 DNA reads TGTGCCAGTACCAGTAGCCAGACTGGGAAACTGTTTTTT.

This clone was seen a single time. J is TRBJ1-4 and V is TRBV28; 9 bases are shared with TRBD1. The CDR3 loop spans 15 amino acids. V lost 6 bases, J lost 6 bases, and 8 bases stayed unmatched. The germline CDR1 and CDR2 sequences are MDHEN and SYDVKM. The CDR3 here is CASSSRWTGDEKLFF. Written as DNA, the CDR3 is TGTGCCAGCAGCAGCCGGTGGACAGGGGATGAAAAACTGTTTTTT.

The genes are TRBV6-6 and TRBJ2-5, with D unresolved. The V gene's germline CDR1 is MNHNY and CDR2 SVGAGI (reference sequence). V was trimmed by 4 bases and J by 3 bases, leaving 6 bases between them. The CDR3 extends over 12 amino acids. The CDR3 coding sequence is TGTGCCAGCAGTTTTAATAAAGAGACCCAGTACTTC. Its protein is CASSFNKETQYF.

This sequence joins TRBV19 and TRBJ1-1, with 8 bases lining up with TRBD1. J gave up 5 bases and V 7 bases, and 18 bases lay outside the gene matches. CDR3 length: 17 amino acids. Germline-derived CDR1 and CDR2 are LNHDA and SQIVND (reference sequence). The CDR3 DNA follows: TGTGCCAGTACGATACGGCCAGGGGGCGCAGGTGGAACTGAAGCTTTCTTT. Encoded protein: CASTIRPGGAGGTEAFF.

This chain connects TRBV3-1 (or the pseudogene TRBV3-2) to TRBJ1-1, with D possibly being TRBD1 (5 bases). CDR3 length: 14 amino acids. Per germline, CDR1 LGHDT and CDR2 YNNKEL (reference sequence). V lost 0 bases and J lost 5, with 10 bases in between. The CDR3 sequence is CASSQEDRGTEAFF. CDR3 DNA: TGTGCCAGCAGCCAAGAGGACCGGGGGACTGAAGCTTTCTTT.

This chain links TRBV9 with TRBJ2-7; 9 bases agree with TRBD2. The CDR3 sequence is 15 residues long. Germline V gene data show CDR1 as SGDLS and CDR2 as YYNGEE. V lost 0 bases to trimming and J lost 6 bases; unmatched junction nucleotides: 7. The DNA of the CDR3 is TGTGCCAGCAGCGTAGGTGCTAGCGGGATGGTCGAGCAGTACTTC. Its translation: CASSVGASGMVEQYF.

The chain links TRBV27 to TRBJ2-3; 9 nucleotides agree with TRBD2. Germline V gene data show CDR1 as MNHEY and CDR2 as SMNVEV (reference sequence). This CDR3 region has 18 residues. After removal of 3 bases from V and 1 base from J, the junction contained 11 bases not matched to a gene. In DNA form, the CDR3 reads TGTGCCAGCAGTTTCCGCCGCGGGGGGGGCGGGGGCACAGATACGCAGTATTTT. This gives the protein CASSFRRGGGGGTDTQYF.

A remark on this clone: Other DNA sequences within the sample encode an identical CDR3. J is TRBJ1-1 and V is TRBV19; D is unclear. Trimming left V 6 bases short and J 1 base short, with 9 bases between. CDR3 length equals 13 residues. Germline CDR1 reads LNHDA; CDR2 reads SQIVND (reference sequence). The CDR3 here is CASSTTSNTEAFF. CDR3 DNA: TGTGCCAGTAGCACGACTTCGAACACTGAAGCTTTCTTT.

The chain couples TRBV2 to TRBJ1-1; possible D gene TRBD1, 5 bases. The CDR3 is made up of 13 amino acids. The germline V gene encodes CDR1 SNHLY and CDR2 FYNNEI. The V end was cut by 6 bases, the J end by 0 bases, with 8 bases between. The CDR3 region has the DNA TGTGCCAGCAGGTTGACAGTGAACACTGAAGCTTTCTTT. Translating it yields CASRLTVNTEAFF.

V usage is TRBV27 and J usage is TRBJ1-1; possible D gene TRBD1, 6 bases. The CDR3 consists of 16 residues. Germline V gene sequence: CDR1 MNHEY, CDR2 SMNVEV (reference sequence). V was clipped by 7 bases and J by 1 base, with 19 bases between them. CDR3 nucleotide sequence: TGTGCCAGCACCCCTTGGGCCCCACAGGGGAACACTGAAGCTTTCTTT. Protein sequence: CASTPWAPQGNTEAFF.

This sequence joins TRBV27 and TRBJ2-7; D uncertain. Looked up from germline, CDR1 is MNHEY and CDR2 is SMNVEV (reference sequence). The CDR3 has 13 residues. V was cut by 2 bases and J by 0 bases, with 5 bases left in between. CDR3 sequence: CASSLGLSYEQYF. Written as DNA, the CDR3 is TGTGCCAGCAGTTTAGGGCTCTCCTACGAGCAGTACTTC.

The chain combines TRBV5-1 with TRBJ2-1; D is unclear. Germline CDR1 is SGHRS and CDR2 is YFSETQ. Trimming pared 4 bases from V and 2 bases from J, leaving 13 bases between. This CDR3 region has 15 residues. This chain's CDR3 is CASSLTIATYNEQFF. CDR3 nucleotide sequence: TGCGCCAGCAGCCTTACTATCGCAACCTACAATGAGCAGTTCTTC.

The chain recombines TRBV10-3 with TRBJ2-3, with TRBD2 matching 8 bases. V shed 3 bases, J shed 2 bases, and the junction held 7 bases outside the gene matches. The CDR3 extends over 16 amino acids. The germline V gene has CDR1 ENHRY and CDR2 SYGVKD. The CDR3 is CAISDASGPDTDTQYF. The CDR3 DNA is TGTGCCATCAGTGATGCTAGCGGGCCAGACACAGATACGCAGTATTTT.

This sequence joins TRBV5-4 and TRBJ2-7, with 10 bases matching TRBD2. CDR1 is SGHNT, CDR2 YYREEE, per germline (reference sequence). V trimming: 3 bases; J trimming: 5 bases; junction bases outside the gene matches: 5. The CDR3 length is 14 residues. CDR3 sequence: CASSSAGGPNEQYF. In DNA, the CDR3 is TGTGCCAGCAGCTCAGCGGGAGGGCCCAACGAGCAGTACTTC.

This chain links TRBV28 with TRBJ2-7, with 11 bases matching TRBD2. The J segment lost 3 bases and the V segment lost 4 bases, leaving 5 bases of the junction unmatched. CDR1 is MDHEN and CDR2 is SYDVKM in the germline V gene. The CDR3 extends over 15 amino acids. The CDR3 protein is CASSSLAGGYYEQYF. The CDR3 region has the DNA TGTGCCAGCAGTTCCCTAGCGGGAGGATACTACGAGCAGTACTTC.

This rearrangement joins TRBV7-9 to TRBJ2-7; D is possibly TRBD2 (6 bases). This CDR3 spans 11 amino acids. CDR1 is SEHNR and CDR2 is FQNEAQ in the germline V gene (reference sequence). V gave up 5 bases and J gave up 7 bases, with 9 bases separating them. The CDR3 DNA is TGTGCCAGCAGCCCACGGGGGGAGCAGTACTTC. Translated: CASSPRGEQYF.

The chain combines TRBV19 with TRBJ2-3; 7 nucleotides align to TRBD2. The germline CDR1 and CDR2 sequences are LNHDA and SQIVND (reference sequence). This CDR3 spans 17 amino acids. With V trimmed by 5 bases and J by 1 base, 12 bases remained unmatched. CDR3 in DNA: TGTGCCAGTAGTTCTACCTTCAGCGGGGCGGGCACAGATACGCAGTATTTT. Translated: CASSSTFSGAGTDTQYF.

This chain links TRBV7-9 with TRBJ2-1, with D possibly TRBD1 on 5 matching bases. CDR1 and CDR2 from the germline V gene are SEHNR and FQNEAQ (reference sequence). V was cut by 5 bases and J by 7 bases, with 9 bases left in between. The CDR3 runs 12 residues. CDR3 nucleotides: TGTGCCAGCAGCCTACAGGTGAATGAGCAGTTCTTC. Amino acid sequence: CASSLQVNEQFF.

Concerning this clone: This same CDR3 is encoded by further DNA sequences in the sample. The chain couples TRBV27 to TRBJ1-1; the D gene is possibly TRBD1 (5 bases). This CDR3 spans 13 amino acids. V gave up 3 bases and J gave up 2 bases, with 7 bases separating them. The germline V gene has CDR1 MNHEY and CDR2 SMNVEV (reference sequence). This CDR3 reads CASSFTGNTEAFF. The CDR3 coding sequence is TGTGCCAGCAGTTTTACAGGCAACACTGAAGCTTTCTTT.

The chain joins TRBV5-1 to TRBJ1-3; TRBD1 might be the D (5 bases). Trimming removed 1 base at V and 3 bases at J, with 8 bases between. The germline V gene has CDR1 SGHRS and CDR2 YFSETQ. The CDR3 runs to 14 residues. The DNA for the CDR3 is TGCGCCAGCAGCTTGCAGGGTGATGGAAACACCATATATTTT. This codes for CASSLQGDGNTIYF.

The rearrangement uses TRBV7-2 and TRBJ2-7, with a tentative D call TRBD1 (5 bases). V shed 5 bases and J shed 3 bases, with 17 bases lying between them. Germline V CDR1 and CDR2: SGHTA, FQGNSA. The CDR3 is made up of 15 amino acids. The CDR3 here is CASSLVPDRRYEQYF. The CDR3 DNA reads TGTGCCAGCAGCCTAGTCCCAGACAGACGCTACGAGCAGTACTTC. Full variable domain (rest looked up from reference TRBV7-2 and TRBJ2-7): GAGVSQSPSNKVTEKGKDVELRCDPISGHTALYWYRQSLGQGLEFLIYFQGNSAPDKSGLPSDRFSAERTGGSVSTLTIQRTQQEDSAVYLCASSLVPDRRYEQYFGPGTRLTVT.

The chain combines TRBV6-1 with TRBJ2-1; 9 bases agree with TRBD1. This CDR3 region has 16 residues. The junction had 6 bases not matched to a gene; V was cut back by 3 bases and J by 3 bases. Per germline, CDR1 MNHNS and CDR2 SASEGT. CDR3 in DNA: TGTGCCAGCAGTGACCCTAGGACAGGGGTCTACAATGAGCAGTTCTTC. It yields the protein CASSDPRTGVYNEQFF.